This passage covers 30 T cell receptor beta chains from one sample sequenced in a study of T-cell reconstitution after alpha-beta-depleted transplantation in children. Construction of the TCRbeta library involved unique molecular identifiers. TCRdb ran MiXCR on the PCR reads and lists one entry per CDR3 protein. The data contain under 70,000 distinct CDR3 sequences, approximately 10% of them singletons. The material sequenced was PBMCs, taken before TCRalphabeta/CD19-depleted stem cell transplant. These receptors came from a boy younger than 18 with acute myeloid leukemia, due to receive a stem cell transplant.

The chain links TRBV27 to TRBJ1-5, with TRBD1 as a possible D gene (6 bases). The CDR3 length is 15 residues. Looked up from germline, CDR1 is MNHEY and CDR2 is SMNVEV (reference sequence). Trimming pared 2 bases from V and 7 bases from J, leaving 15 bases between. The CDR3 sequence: CASSLGAGGRQPQHF. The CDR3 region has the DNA TGTGCCAGCAGTTTAGGGGCGGGGGGCCGGCAGCCCCAGCATTTT.

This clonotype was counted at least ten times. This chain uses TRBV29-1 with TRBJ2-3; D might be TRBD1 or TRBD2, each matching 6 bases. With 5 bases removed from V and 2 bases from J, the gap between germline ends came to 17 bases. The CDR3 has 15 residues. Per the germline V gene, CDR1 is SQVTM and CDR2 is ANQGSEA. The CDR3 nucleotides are TGCAGCGTTTTTAGGGGGGACTTCTCCACAGATACGCAGTATTTT. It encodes CSVFRGDFSTDTQYF.

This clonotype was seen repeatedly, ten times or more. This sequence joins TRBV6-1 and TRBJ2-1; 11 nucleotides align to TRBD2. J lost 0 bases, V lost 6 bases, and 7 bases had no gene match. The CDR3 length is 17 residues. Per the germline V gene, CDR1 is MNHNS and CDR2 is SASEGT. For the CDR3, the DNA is TGTGCCAGCAGCCGACTAGCGGGAAGTAGCTCCTACAATGAGCAGTTCTTC. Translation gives CASSRLAGSSSYNEQFF.

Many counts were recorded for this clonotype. CDR3 nucleotide sequence: TGTGCCAGCAGTTTTAGCGGAACTACCTACGAGCAGTACTTC. It codes for CASSFSGTTYEQYF. This sequence joins TRBV6-2 or TRBV6-3 and TRBJ2-7, with TRBD2 as a possible D gene (6 bases). The CDR3 loop spans 14 amino acids. Germline loops: CDR1 MNHEY, CDR2 SVGEGT. The ends were cut back, 4 bases at V and 2 bases at J, with 12 bases in the middle.

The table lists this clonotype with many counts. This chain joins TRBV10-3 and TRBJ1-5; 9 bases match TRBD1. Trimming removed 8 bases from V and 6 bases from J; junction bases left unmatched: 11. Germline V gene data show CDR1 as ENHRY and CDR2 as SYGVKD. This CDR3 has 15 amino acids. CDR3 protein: CAIRPGQGSSQPQHF. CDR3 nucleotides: TGTGCCATCCGGCCGGGACAGGGTAGTTCTCAGCCCCAGCATTTT.

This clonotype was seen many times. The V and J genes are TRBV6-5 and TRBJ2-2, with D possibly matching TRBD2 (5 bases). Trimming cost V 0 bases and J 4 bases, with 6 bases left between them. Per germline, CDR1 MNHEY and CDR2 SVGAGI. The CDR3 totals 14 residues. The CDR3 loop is CASSYSRGTGELFF. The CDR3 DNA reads TGTGCCAGCAGTTACTCACGGGGCACCGGGGAGCTGTTTTTT.

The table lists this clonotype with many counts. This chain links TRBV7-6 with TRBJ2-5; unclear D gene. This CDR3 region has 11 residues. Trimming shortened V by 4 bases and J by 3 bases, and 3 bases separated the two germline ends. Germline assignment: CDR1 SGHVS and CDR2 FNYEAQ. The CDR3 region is CASSSEETQYF. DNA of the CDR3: TGTGCCAGCAGCTCCGAAGAGACCCAGTACTTC.

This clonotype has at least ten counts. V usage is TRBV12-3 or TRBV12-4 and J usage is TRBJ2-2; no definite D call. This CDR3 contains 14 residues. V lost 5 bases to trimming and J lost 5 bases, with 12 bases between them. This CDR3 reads CASSLGQQTGELFF. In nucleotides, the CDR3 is TGTGCCAGCAGTCTAGGGCAACAAACCGGGGAGCTGTTTTTT.

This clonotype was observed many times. This CDR3 reads CASSLRRTLPQETQYF. The CDR3 region has the DNA TGTGCCAGCAGCTTGCGACGGACTCTACCTCAAGAGACCCAGTACTTC. This chain links TRBV7-8 with TRBJ2-5; perhaps TRBD2 as D (5 bases). With 3 bases removed from V and 2 bases from J, the gap between germline ends came to 16 bases. This CDR3 has 16 amino acids. Germline V gene lookup returns CDR1 SGHVS and CDR2 FQNEAQ.

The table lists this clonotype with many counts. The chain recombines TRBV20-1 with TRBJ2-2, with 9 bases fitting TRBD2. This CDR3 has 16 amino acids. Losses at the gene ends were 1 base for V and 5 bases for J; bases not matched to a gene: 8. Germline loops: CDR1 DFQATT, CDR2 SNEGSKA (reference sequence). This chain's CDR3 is CSARGPGLALTGELFF. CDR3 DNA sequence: TGCAGTGCTAGAGGGCCGGGACTAGCTTTAACCGGGGAGCTGTTTTTT.

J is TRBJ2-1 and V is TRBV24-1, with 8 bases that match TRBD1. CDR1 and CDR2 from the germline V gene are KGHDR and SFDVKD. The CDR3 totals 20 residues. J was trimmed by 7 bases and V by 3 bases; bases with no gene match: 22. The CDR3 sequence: CATSDPRGPIQGVIRNEQFF. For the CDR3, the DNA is TGTGCCACCAGTGATCCCAGGGGGCCTATACAGGGGGTCATCCGGAATGAGCAGTTCTTC.

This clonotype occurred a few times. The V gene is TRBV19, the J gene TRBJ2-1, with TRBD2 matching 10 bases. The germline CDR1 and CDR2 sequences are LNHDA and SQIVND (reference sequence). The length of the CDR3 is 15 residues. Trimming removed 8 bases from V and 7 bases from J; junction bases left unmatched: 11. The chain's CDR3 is CASSNPTSGLNEQFF. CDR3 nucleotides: TGTGCCAGTTCCAATCCGACTAGCGGGTTGAATGAGCAGTTCTTC.

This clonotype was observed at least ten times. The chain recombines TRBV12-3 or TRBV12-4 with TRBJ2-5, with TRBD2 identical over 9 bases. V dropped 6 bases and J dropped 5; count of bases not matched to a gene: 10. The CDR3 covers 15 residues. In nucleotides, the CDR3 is TGTGCCAGCAGAGACCTGAGGACTAGCGCGGAGACCCAGTACTTC. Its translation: CASRDLRTSAETQYF.

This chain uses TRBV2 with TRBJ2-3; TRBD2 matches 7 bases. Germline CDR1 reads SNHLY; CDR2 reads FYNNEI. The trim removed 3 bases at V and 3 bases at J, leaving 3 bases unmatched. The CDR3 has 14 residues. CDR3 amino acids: CASSEVGGTDTQYF. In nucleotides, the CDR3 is TGTGCCAGCAGTGAGGTCGGGGGGACAGATACGCAGTATTTT. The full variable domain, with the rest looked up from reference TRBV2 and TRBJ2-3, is EPEVTQTPSHQVTQMGQEVILRCVPISNHLYFYWYRQILGQKVEFLVSFYNNEISEKSEIFDDQFSVERPDGSNFTLKIRSTKLEDSAMYFCASSEVGGTDTQYFGPGTRLTVL.

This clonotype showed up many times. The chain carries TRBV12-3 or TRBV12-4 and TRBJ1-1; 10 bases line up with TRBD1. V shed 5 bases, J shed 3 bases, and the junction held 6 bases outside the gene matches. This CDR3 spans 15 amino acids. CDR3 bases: TGTGCCAGCAGTCCGACAGGGGGCGGGTACACTGAAGCTTTCTTT. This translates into CASSPTGGGYTEAFF.

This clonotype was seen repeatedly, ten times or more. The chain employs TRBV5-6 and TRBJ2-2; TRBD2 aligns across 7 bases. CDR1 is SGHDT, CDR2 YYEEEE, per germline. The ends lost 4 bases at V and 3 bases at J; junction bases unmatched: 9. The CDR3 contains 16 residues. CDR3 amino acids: CASSPSGLDDTGELFF. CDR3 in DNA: TGTGCCAGCAGCCCGTCCGGACTAGACGACACCGGGGAGCTGTTTTTT. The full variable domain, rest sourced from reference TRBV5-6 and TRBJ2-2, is DAGVTQSPTHLIKTRGQQVTLRCSPKSGHDTVSWYQQALGQGPQFIFQYYEEEERQRGNFPDRFSGHQFPNYSSELNVNALLLGDSALYLCASSPSGLDDTGELFFGEGSRLTVL.

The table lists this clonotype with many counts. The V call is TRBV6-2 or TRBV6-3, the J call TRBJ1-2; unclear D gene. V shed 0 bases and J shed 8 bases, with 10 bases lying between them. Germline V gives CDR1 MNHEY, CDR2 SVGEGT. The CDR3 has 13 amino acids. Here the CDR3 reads CASSYSRILGYTF. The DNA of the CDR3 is TGTGCCAGCAGTTACTCGAGGATTTTGGGCTACACCTTC.

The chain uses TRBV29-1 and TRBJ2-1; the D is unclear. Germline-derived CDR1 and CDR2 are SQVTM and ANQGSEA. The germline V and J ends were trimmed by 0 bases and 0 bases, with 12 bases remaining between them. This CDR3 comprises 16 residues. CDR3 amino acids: CSVEDLAVSSYNEQFF. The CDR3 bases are TGCAGCGTTGAAGATCTCGCGGTAAGCTCCTACAATGAGCAGTTCTTC.

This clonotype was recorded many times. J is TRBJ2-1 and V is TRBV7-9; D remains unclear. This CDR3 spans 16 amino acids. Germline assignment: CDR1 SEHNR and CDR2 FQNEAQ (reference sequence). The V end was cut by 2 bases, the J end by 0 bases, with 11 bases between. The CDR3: CASSLSNSHSYNEQFF. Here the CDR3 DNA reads TGTGCCAGCAGCTTAAGTAATTCCCACTCCTACAATGAGCAGTTCTTC.

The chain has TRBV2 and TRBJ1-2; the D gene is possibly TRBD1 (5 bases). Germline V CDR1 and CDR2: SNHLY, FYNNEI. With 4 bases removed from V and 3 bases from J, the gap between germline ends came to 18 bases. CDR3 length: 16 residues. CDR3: CASSAGTENLYYGYTF. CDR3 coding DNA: TGTGCCAGCAGTGCCGGGACGGAGAATCTTTACTATGGCTACACCTTC.

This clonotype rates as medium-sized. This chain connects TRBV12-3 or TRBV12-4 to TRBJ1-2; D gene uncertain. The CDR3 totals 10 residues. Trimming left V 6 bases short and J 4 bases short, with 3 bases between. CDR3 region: CASRGYGYTF. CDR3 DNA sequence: TGTGCCAGCAGGGGCTATGGCTACACCTTC.

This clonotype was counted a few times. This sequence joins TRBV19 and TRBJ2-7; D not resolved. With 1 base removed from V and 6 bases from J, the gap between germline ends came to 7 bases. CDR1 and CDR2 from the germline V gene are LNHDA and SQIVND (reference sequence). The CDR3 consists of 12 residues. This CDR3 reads CASSIGTSEQYF. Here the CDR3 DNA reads TGTGCCAGTAGTATAGGTACGAGCGAGCAGTACTTC.

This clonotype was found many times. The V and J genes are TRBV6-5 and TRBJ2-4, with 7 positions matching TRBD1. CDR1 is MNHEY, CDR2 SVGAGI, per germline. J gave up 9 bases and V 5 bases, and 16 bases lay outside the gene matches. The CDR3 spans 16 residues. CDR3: CASSTRQGSHGSIQYF. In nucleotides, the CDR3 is TGTGCCAGCAGTACCCGACAGGGATCCCACGGTAGCATTCAGTACTTC.

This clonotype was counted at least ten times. The DNA for the CDR3 is TGTGCCAGCAGCTCAAGTGGGGTAATGAACACTGAAGCTTTCTTT. It is translated as CASSSSGVMNTEAFF. This chain joins TRBV9 and TRBJ1-1; no clear D gene. Germline lookup yields CDR1 SGDLS and CDR2 YYNGEE. The CDR3 runs to 15 residues. V lost 4 bases to trimming and J lost 0 bases, with 13 bases between them.

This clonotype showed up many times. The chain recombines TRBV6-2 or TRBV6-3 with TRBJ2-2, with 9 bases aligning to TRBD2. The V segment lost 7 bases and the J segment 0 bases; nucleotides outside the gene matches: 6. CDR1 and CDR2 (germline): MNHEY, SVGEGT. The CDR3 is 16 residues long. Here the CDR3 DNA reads TGTGCCAGCACCAAAGCGGGAGGTCCGAACACCGGGGAGCTGTTTTTT. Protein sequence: CASTKAGGPNTGELFF.

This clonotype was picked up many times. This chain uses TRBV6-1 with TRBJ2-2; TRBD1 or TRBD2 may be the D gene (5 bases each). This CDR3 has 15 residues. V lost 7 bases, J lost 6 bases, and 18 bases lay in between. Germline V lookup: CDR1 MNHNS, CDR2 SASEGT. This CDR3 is CASKPEGLLAGELFF. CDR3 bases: TGTGCCAGCAAACCCGAGGGGCTTTTGGCCGGGGAGCTGTTTTTT.

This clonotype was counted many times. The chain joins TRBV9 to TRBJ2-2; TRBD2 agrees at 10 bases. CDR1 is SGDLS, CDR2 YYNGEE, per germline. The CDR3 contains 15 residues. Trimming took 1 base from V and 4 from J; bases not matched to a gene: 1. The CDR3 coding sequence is TGTGCCAGCAGCGTACTAGCGGGGGCCACCGGGGAGCTGTTTTTT. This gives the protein CASSVLAGATGELFF.

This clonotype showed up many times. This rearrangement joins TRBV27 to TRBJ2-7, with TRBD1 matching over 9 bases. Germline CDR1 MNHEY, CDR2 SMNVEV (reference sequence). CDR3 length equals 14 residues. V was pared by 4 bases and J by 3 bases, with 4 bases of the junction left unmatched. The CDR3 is CASSSGQGVYEQYF. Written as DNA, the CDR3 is TGTGCCAGCAGTTCGGGACAGGGTGTCTACGAGCAGTACTTC.

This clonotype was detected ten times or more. The CDR3: CASSLPRTSFGGELFF. In DNA form, the CDR3 reads TGTGCCAGCAGCTTACCCAGGACTAGCTTCGGTGGGGAGCTGTTTTTT. This sequence joins TRBV7-6 and TRBJ2-2; the match to TRBD2 covers 8 bases. Germline CDR1 is SGHVS and CDR2 is FNYEAQ. The CDR3 has 16 residues. J was trimmed by 8 bases and V by 2 bases; bases with no gene match: 10. The variable domain in full, completed from reference TRBV7-6 and TRBJ2-2, reads GAGVSQSPRYKVTKRGQDVALRCDPISGHVSLYWYRQALGQGPEFLTYFNYEAQQDKSGLPNDRFSAERPEGSISTLTIQRTEQRDSAMYRCASSLPRTSFGGELFFGEGSRLTVL.

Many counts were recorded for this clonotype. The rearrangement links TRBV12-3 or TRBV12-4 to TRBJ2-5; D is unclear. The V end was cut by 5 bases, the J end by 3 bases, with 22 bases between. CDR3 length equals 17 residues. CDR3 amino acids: CASSLPRTMGKKETQYF. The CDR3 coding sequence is TGTGCCAGCAGTCTCCCCCGTACCATGGGGAAAAAAGAGACCCAGTACTTC.